This TCR beta chain is drawn from a study of cytomegalovirus exposure and HLA in healthy donors. The V segment lost 6 bases and the J segment 7 bases; nucleotides outside the gene matches: 10. The germline V gene has CDR1 MNHNS and CDR2 SASEGT. The CDR3 length is 14 residues. 60 Vbeta and 13 Jbeta primers were used in PCR. Using immunoSEQ multiplex PCR, the repertoire was profiled, and TCRdb retains in-frame clones only, with some absent. The repertoire includes 150,000 to 200,000 clones, about four fifths of them detected once, and 1.5% to 2% sits in the top ten. Sequencing was done on a sample of PBMCs. The TCR originated in a man younger than 35 in good health and CMV-seronegative. The chain recombines TRBV6-1 with TRBJ2-3; 7 positions agree with TRBD2. This CDR3 reads CASSGSGGYHTQYF. DNA of the CDR3: TGTGCCAGCAGCGGTTCGGGGGGTTATCATACGCAGTATTTT.